The 7 T cell receptor beta chains below come from one sample, sequenced in a study of T cell responses to AZD1222 COVID-19 vaccine. This table comes from immunoSEQ multiplex PCR, and its TCRdb copy is limited to in-frame clones, with some not included. The data contain about 150,000 clones, 86% of them singletons. Sequencing was performed on peripheral blood, taken on day 0 of MenACWY control vaccination. These receptors were collected from an adult in good health.

The chain links TRBV15 to TRBJ1-2; no reliable D call. This CDR3 has 15 amino acids. Trimming took 0 bases from V and 2 from J, leaving 10 bases between them. Germline CDR1 reads LNHNV; CDR2 reads YYDKDF (reference sequence). The CDR3 sequence: CATSREGGANYGYTF. The CDR3 DNA reads TGTGCCACCAGCAGAGAAGGCGGCGCAAACTATGGCTACACCTTC. Combining the CDR3 with reference TRBV15 and TRBJ1-2 gives the whole variable domain DAMVIQNPRYQVTQFGKPVTLSCSQTLNHNVMYWYQQKSSQAPKLLFHYYDKDFNNEADTPDNFQSRRPNTSFCFLDIRSPGLGDTAMYLCATSREGGANYGYTFGSGTRLTVV.

The V call is TRBV2, the J call TRBJ2-7, with 7 bases identical to TRBD1. Germline V CDR1 and CDR2: SNHLY, FYNNEI. The CDR3 is made up of 13 amino acids. Germline trimming cut 5 bases from V and 1 base from J; bases unmatched to any gene: 2. The CDR3 nucleotides are TGTGCCAGCAGTTGGGACAGTTCCTACGAGCAGTACGTC. It is translated as CASSWDSSYEQYV.

The chain links TRBV14 to TRBJ1-2, with a tentative D call TRBD1 (5 bases). The CDR3 is 13 residues long. Trimming stripped 0 bases from V and 4 bases from J, with 6 bases between. Germline CDR1 SGHDN, CDR2 FVKESK. CDR3 amino acids: CASSQDRVYGYTF. CDR3 nucleotides: TGTGCCAGCAGCCAAGACAGGGTCTATGGCTACACCTTC.

This sequence joins TRBV18 and TRBJ2-2, with TRBD1 as a possible D gene (6 bases). The V and J ends lost 1 base and 4 bases respectively, with 16 bases between them. The germline CDR1 and CDR2 sequences are KGHSH and LQKENI. This CDR3 is 17 amino acids long. The CDR3: CASSPLNRVLGTGELFF. As DNA, the CDR3 is TGTGCCAGCTCACCACTCAACAGGGTCTTGGGCACCGGGGAGCTGTTTTTT.

V gene TRBV5-4 combines with J gene TRBJ2-7; 8 bases align to TRBD1. Germline V gives CDR1 SGHNT, CDR2 YYREEE (reference sequence). Trimming took 4 bases from V and 5 from J; bases not matched to a gene: 14. The CDR3 has 16 amino acids. For the CDR3, the DNA is TGTGCCAGCAGCCTTGGACAGGGCATCAGGGAGGACGAGCAGTACTTC. This translates into CASSLGQGIREDEQYF.

V and J are TRBV7-3 and TRBJ2-1, with 13 bases that match TRBD2. Per the germline V gene, CDR1 is SGHTA and CDR2 is FQGTGA. The V gene end was trimmed by 5 bases and the J gene end by 8 bases; junction bases not matched to a gene: 3. The CDR3 covers 14 residues. This CDR3 is CASSGLAGVHEQFF. The CDR3 DNA reads TGTGCCAGCAGCGGACTAGCGGGAGTGCATGAGCAGTTCTTC.

The J gene is TRBJ1-1, the V gene TRBV5-6; no reliable D call. V was pared by 0 bases and J by 6 bases, with 3 bases between. CDR3 length: 11 residues. Germline lookup yields CDR1 SGHDT and CDR2 YYEEEE. The chain's CDR3 is CASSLEAEAFF. In DNA, the CDR3 is TGTGCCAGCAGCTTGGAGGCTGAAGCTTTCTTT.